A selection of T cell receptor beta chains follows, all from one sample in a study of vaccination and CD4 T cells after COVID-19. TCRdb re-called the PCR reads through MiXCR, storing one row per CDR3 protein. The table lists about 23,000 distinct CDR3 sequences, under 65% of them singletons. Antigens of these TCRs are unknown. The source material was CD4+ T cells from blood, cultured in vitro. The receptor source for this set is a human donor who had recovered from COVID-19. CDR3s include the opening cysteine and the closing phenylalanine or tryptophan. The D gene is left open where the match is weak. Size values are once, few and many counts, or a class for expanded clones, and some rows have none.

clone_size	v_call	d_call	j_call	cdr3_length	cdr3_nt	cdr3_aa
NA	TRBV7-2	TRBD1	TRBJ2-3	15	TGTGCCAGCAGCTTTGGGACAGGGTTTGAAGATACGCAGTATTTT	CASSFGTGFEDTQYF
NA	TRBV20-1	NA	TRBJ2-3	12	TGCAGTGCCCGGCCAGGGACAGATACGCAGTATTTT	CSARPGTDTQYF
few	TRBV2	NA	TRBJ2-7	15	TGTGCCAGCAGTGAGGTGGCTCTGGGATCGGGCGAGCAGTACTTC	CASSEVALGSGEQYF
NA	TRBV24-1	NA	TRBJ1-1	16	TGTGCCACCAGTTCTAATCAGGCGGGGTCGTACACTGAAGCTTTCTTT	CATSSNQAGSYTEAFF
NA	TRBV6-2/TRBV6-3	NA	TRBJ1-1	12	TGTGCCAGCTCCCGGGGGGCCCGAGAAGCTTTCTTT	CASSRGAREAFF
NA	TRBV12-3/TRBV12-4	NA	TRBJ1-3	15	TGTGCCAGCAGTCCGGCAGGCCACATTGGAAACACCATATATTTT	CASSPAGHIGNTIYF
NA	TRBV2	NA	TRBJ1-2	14	TGTGCCAGCAGTCCCCAGCGGGGTAACTATGGCTACACCTTC	CASSPQRGNYGYTF
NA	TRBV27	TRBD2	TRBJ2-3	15	TGTGCCAGCACCAAAAGGGGACTAGGAACAGATACGCAGTATTTT	CASTKRGLGTDTQYF
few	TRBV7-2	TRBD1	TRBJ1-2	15	TGTGCCAGCAGCTCCTCCGGGACAGGGGGAGCTGGCTACACCTTC	CASSSSGTGGAGYTF
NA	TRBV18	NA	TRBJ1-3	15	TGTGCCAGCTCACCCATCAGGGGCTCTGGAAACACCATATATTTT	CASSPIRGSGNTIYF
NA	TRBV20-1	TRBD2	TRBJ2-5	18	TGCAGTGCGAGAGCAGCGACTAGCGGGGGGGCCCGTTGGGAGACCCAGTACTTC	CSARAATSGGARWETQYF
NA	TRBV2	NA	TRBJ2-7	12	TGTGCCAGCAGTGCCAATGTGGGCGAGCAGTACTTC	CASSANVGEQYF
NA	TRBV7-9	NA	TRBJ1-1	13	TGTGCCAGCAGCTTTGACACTGGGACTGAAGCTTTCTTT	CASSFDTGTEAFF
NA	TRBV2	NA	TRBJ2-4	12	TGTGCCAGCATCCAGCGCAAAAACATTCAGTACTTC	CASIQRKNIQYF
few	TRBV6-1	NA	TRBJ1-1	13	TGTGCCAGCAGCCATAACAGGGTCTCTGAAGCTTTCTTT	CASSHNRVSEAFF
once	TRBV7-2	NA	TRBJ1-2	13	TGTGCCAGCAGCTTAGAAGCAGGGGTTGGCTACACCTTC	CASSLEAGVGYTF
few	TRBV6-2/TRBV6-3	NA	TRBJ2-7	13	TGTGCCAGCAGGACCGGTGGGGTCTACGAGCAGTACTTC	CASRTGGVYEQYF
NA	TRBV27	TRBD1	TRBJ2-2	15	TGTGCCAGCAAGCTACGACCGACAGGGTACGGGGAGCTGTTTTTT	CASKLRPTGYGELFF
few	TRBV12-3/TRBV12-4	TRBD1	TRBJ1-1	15	TGTGCCAGCAGTTTATGGGGACAGGGAAACACTGAAGCTTTCTTT	CASSLWGQGNTEAFF
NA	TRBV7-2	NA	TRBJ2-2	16	TGTGCCAGCAGCTTATACGGGGGCGCGAACACCGGGGAGCTGTTTTTT	CASSLYGGANTGELFF
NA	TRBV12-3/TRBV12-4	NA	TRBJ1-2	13	TGTGCCAGCAGGTCCGCCCAAGGGGATGGCTACACCTTC	CASRSAQGDGYTF
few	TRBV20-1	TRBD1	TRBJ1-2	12	TGCAGTGCTATCAGGGGGGGGGGTGGCTACACCTTC	CSAIRGGGGYTF
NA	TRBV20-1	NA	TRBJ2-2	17	TGCAGTGCTAGAGATATGTCAACGGTTTCGAACACCGGGGAGCTGTTTTTT	CSARDMSTVSNTGELFF
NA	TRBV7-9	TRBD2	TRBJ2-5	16	TGTGCCAGCAGCTTAGGACTAGCGGGAGGGCCCGAGACCCAGTACTTC	CASSLGLAGGPETQYF
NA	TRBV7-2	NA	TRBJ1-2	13	TGTGCCAGCAGCTTAGACAGGACGTATAGCTACACCTTC	CASSLDRTYSYTF
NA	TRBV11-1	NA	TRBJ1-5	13	TGTGCCAGCAGCTTCGGGGTGAATCAGCCCCAGCATTTT	CASSFGVNQPQHF
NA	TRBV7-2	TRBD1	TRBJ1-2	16	TGCGCCAGCAGCCGAACAGCGACAGGGTCTAACTATGGCTACACCTTC	CASSRTATGSNYGYTF
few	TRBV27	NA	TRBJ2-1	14	TGTGCCAGCATTGCCCTAGGAGGGGGGAATGAGCAGTTCTTC	CASIALGGGNEQFF
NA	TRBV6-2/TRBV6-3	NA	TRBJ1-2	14	TGTGCCAGCGGCCAGTCTCGCGGGGCTGGAGGCTACACCTTC	CASGQSRGAGGYTF
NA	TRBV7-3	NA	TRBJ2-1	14	TGTGCCAGCAGCTTAACGGTGGCCTACAATGAGCAGTTCTTC	CASSLTVAYNEQFF
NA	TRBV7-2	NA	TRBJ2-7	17	TGTGCCAGCAGCTTAGAGGGGATCGGGCGGGTTTCCTACGAGCAGTACTTC	CASSLEGIGRVSYEQYF
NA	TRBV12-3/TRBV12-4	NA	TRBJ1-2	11	TGTGCCAGCAGTACTAACTATGGCTACACCTTC	CASSTNYGYTF
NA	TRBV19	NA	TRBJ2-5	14	TGTGCCAGTAGTGCCCGTTCCATGGCGGAGACCCAGTACTTC	CASSARSMAETQYF
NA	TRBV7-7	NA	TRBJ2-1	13	TGTGCTAGCAGCTTAGAGATGGGGATGGAGCAGTTCTTC	CASSLEMGMEQFF
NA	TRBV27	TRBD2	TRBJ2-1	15	TGTGCCAGCAGTTTGGCGGGAGGGCTCTACAATGAGCAGTTCTTC	CASSLAGGLYNEQFF
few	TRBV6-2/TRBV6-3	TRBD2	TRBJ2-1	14	TGTGCCAGCACCGAACCCGGGGGGTACAATGAGCAGTTCTTC	CASTEPGGYNEQFF
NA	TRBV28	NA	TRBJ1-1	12	TGTGCCAGCAGTTTATTGTACACTGAAGCTTTCTTT	CASSLLYTEAFF
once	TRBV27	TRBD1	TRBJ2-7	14	TGTGCCAGCAGGAACAGGGGAGCCTCCTACGAGCAGTACTTC	CASRNRGASYEQYF
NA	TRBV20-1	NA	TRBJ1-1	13	TGCAGTGCTATGACAAAGATGAACACTGAAGCTTTCTTT	CSAMTKMNTEAFF
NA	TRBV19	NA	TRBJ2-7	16	TGTGCCAGTAGTAAAGGAGCTTGGGACACAACTTACGAGCAGTACTTC	CASSKGAWDTTYEQYF
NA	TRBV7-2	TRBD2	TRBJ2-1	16	TGTGCCAGCAGCTTAGGTCCTAGCGGGAGCTCCTATGAGCAGTTCTTC	CASSLGPSGSSYEQFF
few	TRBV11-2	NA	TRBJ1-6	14	TGTGCCAGCAGCCCGACAGGTGAAAACTCACCCCTCCACTTT	CASSPTGENSPLHF
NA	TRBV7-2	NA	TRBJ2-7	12	TGTGCCAGCAGCCGACAGGTGGGTGAGCAGTACTTC	CASSRQVGEQYF
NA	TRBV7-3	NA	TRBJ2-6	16	TGTGCCAGCAGCTTGGGACATTCTTCTGGGGCCAACGTCCTGACTTTC	CASSLGHSSGANVLTF
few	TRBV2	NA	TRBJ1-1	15	TGTGCCAGCAGTGAAGCAGCGCGAGGGGTCACTGAAGCTTTCTTT	CASSEAARGVTEAFF
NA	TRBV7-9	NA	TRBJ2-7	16	TGTGCCAGCAGTCCCCCTGGGAACCGGGACATCGGAGAGCAGTACTTC	CASSPPGNRDIGEQYF
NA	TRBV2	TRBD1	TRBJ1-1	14	TGTGCCAGCAGTGAGAGACAGGGAGGCGCTGAAGCTTTCTTT	CASSERQGGAEAFF
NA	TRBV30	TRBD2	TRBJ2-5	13	TGTGCCTGGACTAGCGGGGGTTCGGAGACCCAGTACTTC	CAWTSGGSETQYF
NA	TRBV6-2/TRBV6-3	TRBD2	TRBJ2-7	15	TGTGCCAGCAGTTACGCGGGGGGCCGGGGGAACGAGCAGTACTTC	CASSYAGGRGNEQYF
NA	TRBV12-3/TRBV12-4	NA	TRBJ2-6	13	TGTGCCAGCAGCCGAGCTGGGGCCAACGTCCTGACTTTC	CASSRAGANVLTF
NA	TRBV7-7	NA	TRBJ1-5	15	TGTGCTAGCAGTTATTGTCGCTTGGGGAGTCAGCCCCAGCATTTT	CASSYCRLGSQPQHF
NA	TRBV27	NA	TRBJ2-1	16	TGTGCCAGCGGAAACCCGGGGGCCCCTCTGGCGAATGAGCAGTTCTTC	CASGNPGAPLANEQFF
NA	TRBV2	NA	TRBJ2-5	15	TGTGCCAGCAGTGACGGGACATATCGAGGGGAGACCCAGTACTTC	CASSDGTYRGETQYF